The 17 T cell receptor beta chains below come from one sample, sequenced in a study of T-cell memory formation after mild COVID-19. TCRdb processed the 5' RACE reads anew with MiXCR; each CDR3 protein has one entry. Here the sample spans approximately 150,000 distinct CDR3 sequences, roughly 13% being singletons. The sample taken for sequencing was PBMCs or a T cell subset sorted from them (not recorded which). These receptor sequences come from a man aged 18 to 29 who had mild COVID-19 (a few samples of this study predate the infection). Cell type and time point are not known.

At least ten counts were recorded for this clonotype. Written as DNA, the CDR3 is TGCAGCGTTGAAGATCTGGACGGAGAAAAACTGTTTTTT. It codes for CSVEDLDGEKLFF. The chain recombines TRBV29-1 with TRBJ1-4; D is unclear. The V end was cut by 0 bases, the J end by 8 bases, with 10 bases between. The CDR3 sequence is 13 residues long. CDR1 and CDR2 (germline): SQVTM, ANQGSEA.

The chain recombines TRBV5-4 with TRBJ2-2, with 7 bases fitting TRBD1. This CDR3 region has 15 residues. Germline CDR1 is SGHNT and CDR2 is YYREEE (reference sequence). J lost 0 bases, V lost 5 bases, and 4 bases had no gene match. The CDR3, as DNA: TGTGCCAGCAGACGAACAGGGGCGAACACCGGGGAGCTGTTTTTT. Protein: CASRRTGANTGELFF.

The chain carries TRBV20-1 and TRBJ1-5; D is unclear. The V end lost 6 bases, the J end lost 7 bases, and 7 bases lay between the germline ends. This CDR3 comprises 10 residues. CDR1 is DFQATT and CDR2 is SNEGSKA in the germline V gene (reference sequence). CDR3 sequence reads: CSANTQPQHF. CDR3 bases: TGCAGTGCAAATACGCAGCCCCAGCATTTT.

This clonotype appeared many times. The V gene is TRBV20-1, the J gene TRBJ2-3; D uncertain. Deletions cut 5 bases from V and 2 bases from J, with 8 bases between. CDR1 and CDR2 from the germline V gene are DFQATT and SNEGSKA (reference sequence). The CDR3 is 12 amino acids. CDR3 DNA sequence: TGCAGTGCTGAAAGGTCCACAGATACGCAGTATTTT. This translates into CSAERSTDTQYF.

The chain recombines TRBV7-2 with TRBJ2-1; D gene unclear. This CDR3 is 15 amino acids long. Germline values: CDR1 SGHTA, CDR2 FQGNSA. The V gene lost 4 bases and the J gene lost 0 bases, with 10 bases spanning the gap. The CDR3 bases are TGTGCCAGCAGCTCCGGTGGGTCCTCCTACAATGAGCAGTTCTTC. Its protein product is CASSSGGSSYNEQFF.

The chain uses TRBV5-5 and TRBJ1-6, with D possibly TRBD1 on 5 matching bases. Germline V gene sequence: CDR1 SGHKS, CDR2 YYEKEE (reference sequence). V lost 0 bases to trimming and J lost 10 bases, with 5 bases between them. The CDR3 covers 12 residues. CDR3 DNA: TGTGCCAGCAGCTTGGACAGGTCACCCCTCCACTTT. Encoded protein: CASSLDRSPLHF.

This clonotype was seen a handful of times. The chain recombines TRBV7-3 with TRBJ2-5; perhaps TRBD1 as D (7 bases). V lost 4 bases and J lost 4, with 13 bases in between. The CDR3 covers 14 residues. Germline-derived CDR1 and CDR2 are SGHTA and FQGTGA. The CDR3 loop is CASSSQGGAETQYF. In nucleotides, the CDR3 is TGTGCCAGCAGCTCCCAGGGGGGTGCAGAGACCCAGTACTTC.

The chain recombines TRBV20-1 with TRBJ2-3; D might be TRBD1 or TRBD2, each matching 5 bases. The V gene's germline CDR1 is DFQATT and CDR2 SNEGSKA (reference sequence). CDR3 length: 13 amino acids. Trimming shortened V by 1 base and J by 5 bases, and 10 bases separated the two germline ends. The CDR3 DNA reads as TGCAGTGCTAGAGCGGGACCGATAGATACGCAGTATTTT. This gives the protein CSARAGPIDTQYF.

There are many counts of this clonotype. The rearrangement links TRBV29-1 to TRBJ2-3; D assignment may be TRBD1 or TRBD2 (5 bases each). CDR1 is SQVTM and CDR2 is ANQGSEA in the germline V gene. The CDR3 sequence is 14 residues long. With 4 bases removed from V and 2 bases from J, the gap between germline ends came to 13 bases. The CDR3 DNA sequence: TGCAGCGTTGGGGGGACCCTAACCACAGATACGCAGTATTTT. Translation gives CSVGGTLTTDTQYF.

V gene TRBV20-1 combines with J gene TRBJ1-5; 8 positions agree with TRBD1. This CDR3 region has 13 residues. Trimming took 6 bases from V and 7 from J; bases not matched to a gene: 8. CDR1 and CDR2 from the germline V gene are DFQATT and SNEGSKA (reference sequence). The CDR3: CSAIQGARQPQHF. As DNA, the CDR3 is TGCAGTGCCATTCAGGGGGCGCGACAGCCCCAGCATTTT.

The CDR3 DNA sequence: TGCGCCAGCAGCGCCCCAACGTGGGGGTATGGCTACACCTTC. Its protein is CASSAPTWGYGYTF. The J gene is TRBJ1-2, the V gene TRBV4-1; D possibly corresponds to TRBD1 (5 bases). The CDR3 runs to 14 residues. Germline CDR1 reads MGHRA; CDR2 reads YSYEKL. The V end lost 5 bases, the J end lost 5 bases, and 15 bases lay between the germline ends.

The rearrangement uses TRBV4-3 and TRBJ2-1; 7 positions match TRBD2. V shed 1 base and J 9 bases; nucleotides not matched to a gene: 15. The CDR3 is 17 amino acids. Germline CDR1 and CDR2: LGHNA and YSLEER. The CDR3 nucleotides are TGCGCCAGCAGCCAAGCACCCGGGACGCGGGGGACCGGTGAGCAGTTCTTC. Its translation is CASSQAPGTRGTGEQFF.

The J gene is TRBJ2-5, the V gene TRBV9, with no clear D. Looked up from germline, CDR1 is SGDLS and CDR2 is YYNGEE. Trimming took off 0 bases at V and 3 bases at J, with 9 bases between the two ends. The CDR3 is 14 amino acids. The DNA of the CDR3 is TGTGCCAGCAGCGTAGCTCCGGCGGAAGAGACCCAGTACTTC. It codes for CASSVAPAEETQYF. The full variable domain, in which reference TRBV9 and TRBJ2-5 provide the parts outside the CDR3, is DSGVTQTPKHLITATGQRVTLRCSPRSGDLSVYWYQQSLDQGLQFLIQYYNGEERAKGNILERFSAQQFPDLHSELNLSSLELGDSALYFCASSVAPAEETQYFGPGTRLLVL.

The table lists this clonotype with many counts. The chain uses TRBV5-6 and TRBJ2-1; D possibly uses TRBD1 or TRBD2 (5 bases each). V shed 3 bases and J shed 10 bases, with 14 bases lying between them. The CDR3 is made up of 13 amino acids. Germline CDR1 is SGHDT and CDR2 is YYEEEE. For the CDR3, the DNA is TGTGCCAGCAGCTGGGGGACCCTCGGGGAGCAGTTCTTC. It is translated as CASSWGTLGEQFF.

The chain combines TRBV20-1 with TRBJ2-3; D remains ambiguous. In germline, CDR1 is DFQATT, CDR2 SNEGSKA (reference sequence). Between the trimmed V and J ends, which lost 0 bases and 7 bases, there was a span of 5 bases. The CDR3 runs to 11 residues. The CDR3 DNA reads TGCAGTGCTAGAGATCTCCATACGCAGTATTTT. Its protein product is CSARDLHTQYF.

With respect to this clonotype: The junction and the germline gene differ at one end; a read error may be behind it. The chain combines TRBV7-3 with TRBJ2-3, with D tentatively TRBD1 (6 bases). CDR1 is SGHTA and CDR2 is FQGTGA in the germline V gene. CDR3 length equals 16 residues. The CDR3 DNA reads TGTGCCAGCAGCCCCCACTCAGGGGCTAGGGGAGATGCGCAGTATTTT. Its protein product is CASSPHSGARGDAQYF.

This clonotype was observed once. The CDR3 loop is CASSSRGPSYNEQFF. The CDR3 DNA is TGTGCCAGCAGCTCTCGAGGGCCCTCCTACAATGAGCAGTTCTTC. The rearrangement joins TRBV11-2 to TRBJ2-1; D perhaps matches TRBD2 (5 bases). V shed 4 bases and J shed 0 bases, with 10 bases lying between them. CDR1 is SGHAT and CDR2 is FQNNGV in the germline V gene. CDR3 length: 15 residues.